These 6 T cell receptor beta chains came from one sample sequenced in a study of blood T cell repertoires in COVID-19. The method was immunoSEQ multiplex PCR; TCRdb's version includes in-frame clones alone and lacks a portion of them. The sample comprises 130,000 to 150,000 clones, around nine tenths of which are singletons, and 3.5% to 5.5% rests with the top ten. Sequenced material: peripheral blood. The source of these receptors is a woman aged 40 to 50 with acute or convalescent COVID-19.

This rearrangement joins TRBV4-3 to TRBJ1-2; no firm D call. This CDR3 has 15 residues. V shed 0 bases and J shed 6 bases, with 14 bases lying between them. The germline V gene has CDR1 LGHNA and CDR2 YSLEER. CDR3 sequence: CASSQDGPVSNGYTF. The CDR3, as DNA: TGCGCCAGCAGCCAAGATGGTCCAGTGTCCAATGGCTACACCTTC.

This clone was observed once. The chain is built from TRBV12-3 or TRBV12-4 and TRBJ1-2; D remains unclear. This CDR3 comprises 12 residues. V lost 6 bases and J 8 bases, leaving 13 bases between the germline ends. The CDR3 region has the DNA TGTGCCAGCAGCGACGTGGCGGGGGGCTACACCTTC. Protein sequence: CASSDVAGGYTF.

V and J are TRBV12-3 or TRBV12-4 and TRBJ2-1; 14 nucleotides match TRBD2. V shed 6 bases, J shed 9 bases, and the junction held 1 base outside the gene matches. The CDR3 spans 13 residues. Here the CDR3 reads CASRGLAGVEQFF. The DNA for the CDR3 is TGTGCCAGCAGGGGACTAGCGGGAGTTGAGCAGTTCTTC.

This clone was seen only a few times. This chain links TRBV28 with TRBJ2-7; 7 bases line up with TRBD1. This CDR3 is 17 amino acids long. Germline trimming cut 4 bases from V and 3 bases from J; bases unmatched to any gene: 15. Germline loops: CDR1 MDHEN, CDR2 SYDVKM. The CDR3 spells CASSSPLSPQGFYEQYF. The CDR3, as DNA: TGTGCCAGCAGTTCACCCCTCTCACCACAGGGGTTCTACGAGCAGTACTTC. Filled out from reference TRBV28 and TRBJ2-7, the complete variable domain reads DVKVTQSSRYLVKRTGEKVFLECVQDMDHENMFWYRQDPGLGLRLIYFSYDVKMKEKGDIPEGYSVSREKKERFSLILESASTNQTSMYLCASSSPLSPQGFYEQYFGPGTRLTVT.

J is TRBJ1-1 and V is TRBV19; 9 bases are shared with TRBD1. The CDR3 totals 14 residues. Germline V gene data show CDR1 as LNHDA and CDR2 as SQIVND (reference sequence). V was pared by 9 bases and J by 5 bases, with 10 bases of the junction left unmatched. CDR3 bases: TGTGCCAGCAGGGAGGGACAGGGAAGAACTGAAGCTTTCTTT. Its translation: CASREGQGRTEAFF.

The chain is built from TRBV6-1 and TRBJ2-7; 9 bases are shared with TRBD1. Unmatched junction bases numbered 4, after V lost 1 base and J lost 3 bases. From germline, CDR1 is MNHNS and CDR2 SASEGT. The CDR3 has 15 amino acids. The CDR3, as DNA: TGTGCCAGCAGTGAAGTGTCGACAGGGGGCTACGAGCAGTACTTC. The encoded protein is CASSEVSTGGYEQYF.